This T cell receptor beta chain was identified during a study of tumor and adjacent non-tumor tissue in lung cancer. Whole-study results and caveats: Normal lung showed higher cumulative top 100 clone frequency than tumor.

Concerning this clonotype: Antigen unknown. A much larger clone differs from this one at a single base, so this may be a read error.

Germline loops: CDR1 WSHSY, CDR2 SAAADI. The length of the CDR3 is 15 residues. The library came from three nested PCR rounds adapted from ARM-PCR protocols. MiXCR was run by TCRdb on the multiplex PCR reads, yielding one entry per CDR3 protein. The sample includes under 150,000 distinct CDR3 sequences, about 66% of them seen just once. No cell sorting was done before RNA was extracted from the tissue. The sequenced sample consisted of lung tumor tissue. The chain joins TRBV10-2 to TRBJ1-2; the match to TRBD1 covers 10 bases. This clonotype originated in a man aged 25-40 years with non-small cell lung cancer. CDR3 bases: TGCGACAGCAGTGACTTAGGACAGGGGGACTATGGCTACACCTTC. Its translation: CDSSDLGQGDYGYTF.